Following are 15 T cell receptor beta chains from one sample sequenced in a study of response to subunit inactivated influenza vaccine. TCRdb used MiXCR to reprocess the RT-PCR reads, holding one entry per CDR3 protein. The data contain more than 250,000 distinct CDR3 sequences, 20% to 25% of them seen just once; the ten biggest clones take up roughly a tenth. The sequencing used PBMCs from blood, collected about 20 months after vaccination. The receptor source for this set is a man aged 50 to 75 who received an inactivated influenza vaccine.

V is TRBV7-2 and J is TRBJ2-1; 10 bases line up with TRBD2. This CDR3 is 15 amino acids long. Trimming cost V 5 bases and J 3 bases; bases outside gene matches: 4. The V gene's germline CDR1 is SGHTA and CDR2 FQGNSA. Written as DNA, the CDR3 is TGTGCCAGCAGCGCCACTAGCGGGATCTACAATGAGCAGTTCTTC. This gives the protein CASSATSGIYNEQFF. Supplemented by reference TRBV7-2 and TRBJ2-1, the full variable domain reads GAGVSQSPSNKVTEKGKDVELRCDPISGHTALYWYRQSLGQGLEFLIYFQGNSAPDKSGLPSDRFSAERTGGSVSTLTIQRTQQEDSAVYLCASSATSGIYNEQFFGPGTRLTVL.

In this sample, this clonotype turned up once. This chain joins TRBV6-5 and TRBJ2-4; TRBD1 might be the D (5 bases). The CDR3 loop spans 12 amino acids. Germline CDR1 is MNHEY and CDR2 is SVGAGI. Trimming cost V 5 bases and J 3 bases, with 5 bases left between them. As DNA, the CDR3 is TGTGCCAGCAGTGACAGCAAAAACATTCAGTACTTC. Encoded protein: CASSDSKNIQYF.

The CDR3 nucleotides read TGCAGTGCTAGTCTATACAGGGACACCGGGGAGCTGTTTTTT. This codes for CSASLYRDTGELFF. The chain combines TRBV20-1 with TRBJ2-2, with a weak D call TRBD1 (6 bases). The CDR3 consists of 14 residues. Germline V CDR1 and CDR2: DFQATT, SNEGSKA (reference sequence). Trimming cost V 3 bases and J 3 bases, with 11 bases left between them.

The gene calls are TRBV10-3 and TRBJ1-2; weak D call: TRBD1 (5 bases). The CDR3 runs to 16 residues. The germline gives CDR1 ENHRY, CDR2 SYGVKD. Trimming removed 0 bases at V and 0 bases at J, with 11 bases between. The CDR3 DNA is TGTGCCATCAGTGAGTCAGACAGAAACCCTAACTATGGCTACACCTTC. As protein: CAISESDRNPNYGYTF.

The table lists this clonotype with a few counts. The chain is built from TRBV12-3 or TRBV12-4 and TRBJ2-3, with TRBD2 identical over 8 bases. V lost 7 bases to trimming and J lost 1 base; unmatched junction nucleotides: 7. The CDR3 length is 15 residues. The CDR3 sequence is CASNVRAGGTDTQYF. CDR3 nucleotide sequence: TGTGCCAGCAACGTCCGAGCGGGGGGCACAGATACGCAGTATTTT.

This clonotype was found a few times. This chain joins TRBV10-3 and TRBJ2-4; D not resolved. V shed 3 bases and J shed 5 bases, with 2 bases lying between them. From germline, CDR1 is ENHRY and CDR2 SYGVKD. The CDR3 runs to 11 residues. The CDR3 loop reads CAISDENIQYF. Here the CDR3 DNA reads TGTGCCATCAGTGATGAAAACATTCAGTACTTC.

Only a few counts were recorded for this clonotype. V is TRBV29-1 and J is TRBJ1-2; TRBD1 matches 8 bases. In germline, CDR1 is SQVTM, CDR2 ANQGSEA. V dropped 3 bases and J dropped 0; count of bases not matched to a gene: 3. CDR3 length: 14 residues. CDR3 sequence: CSVDLTGANYGYTF. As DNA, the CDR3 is TGCAGCGTTGATTTGACAGGGGCTAACTATGGCTACACCTTC.

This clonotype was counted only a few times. The CDR3 loop is CASSQGAPNSPLHF. CDR3 coding DNA: TGTGCCAGCAGCCAAGGGGCGCCTAATTCACCCCTCCACTTT. This chain links TRBV3-1 with TRBJ1-6; D unresolved. Trimming removed 1 base at V and 6 bases at J, with 7 bases between. This CDR3 comprises 14 residues. Germline CDR1 LGHDT, CDR2 YNNKEL (reference sequence).

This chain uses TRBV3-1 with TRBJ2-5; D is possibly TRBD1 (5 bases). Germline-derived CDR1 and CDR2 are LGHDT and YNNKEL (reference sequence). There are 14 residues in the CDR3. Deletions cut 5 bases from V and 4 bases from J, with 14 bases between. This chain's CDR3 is CASSNPGFLETQYF. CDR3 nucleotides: TGTGCCAGCAGCAACCCAGGGTTTTTAGAGACCCAGTACTTC.

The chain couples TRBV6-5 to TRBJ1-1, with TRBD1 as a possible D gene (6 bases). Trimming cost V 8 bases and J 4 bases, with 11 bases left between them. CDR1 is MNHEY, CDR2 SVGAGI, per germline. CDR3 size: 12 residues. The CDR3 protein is CASGTGSTEAFF. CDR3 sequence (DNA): TGTGCCAGCGGAACAGGGAGCACTGAAGCTTTCTTT.

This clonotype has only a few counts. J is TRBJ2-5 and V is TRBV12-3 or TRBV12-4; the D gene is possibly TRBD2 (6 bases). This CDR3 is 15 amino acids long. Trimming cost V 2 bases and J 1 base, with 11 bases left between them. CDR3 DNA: TGTGCCAGCAGTTTATTCGGGGGACTCCAAGAGACCCAGTACTTC. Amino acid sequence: CASSLFGGLQETQYF.

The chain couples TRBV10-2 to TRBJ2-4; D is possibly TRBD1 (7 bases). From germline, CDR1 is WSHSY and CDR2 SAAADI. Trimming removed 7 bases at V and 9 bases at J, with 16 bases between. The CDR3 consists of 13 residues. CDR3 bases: TGCGCCAGCATGGAGGGGGCGAGTAGCATTCAGTACTTC. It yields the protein CASMEGASSIQYF.

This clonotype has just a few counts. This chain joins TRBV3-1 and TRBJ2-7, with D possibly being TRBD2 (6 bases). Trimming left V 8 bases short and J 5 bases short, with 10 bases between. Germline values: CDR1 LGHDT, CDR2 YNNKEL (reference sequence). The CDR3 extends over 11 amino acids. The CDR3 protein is CASRGGHEQYF. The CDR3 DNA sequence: TGTGCCAGCCGGGGAGGCCACGAGCAGTACTTC.

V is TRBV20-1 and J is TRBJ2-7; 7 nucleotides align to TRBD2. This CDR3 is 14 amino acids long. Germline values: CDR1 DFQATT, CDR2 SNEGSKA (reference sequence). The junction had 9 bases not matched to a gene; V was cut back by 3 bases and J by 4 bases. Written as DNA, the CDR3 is TGCAGTGCTAGCTCGGTGACTAGCCTTTACGAGCAGTACTTC. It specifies CSASSVTSLYEQYF.

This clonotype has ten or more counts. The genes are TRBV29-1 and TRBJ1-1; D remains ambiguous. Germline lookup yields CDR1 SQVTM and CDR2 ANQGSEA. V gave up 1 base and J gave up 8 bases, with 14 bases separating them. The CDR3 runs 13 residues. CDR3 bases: TGCAGCGTTGAAGGGACCGCTCAAAGGGAAGCTTTCTTT. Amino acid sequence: CSVEGTAQREAFF.